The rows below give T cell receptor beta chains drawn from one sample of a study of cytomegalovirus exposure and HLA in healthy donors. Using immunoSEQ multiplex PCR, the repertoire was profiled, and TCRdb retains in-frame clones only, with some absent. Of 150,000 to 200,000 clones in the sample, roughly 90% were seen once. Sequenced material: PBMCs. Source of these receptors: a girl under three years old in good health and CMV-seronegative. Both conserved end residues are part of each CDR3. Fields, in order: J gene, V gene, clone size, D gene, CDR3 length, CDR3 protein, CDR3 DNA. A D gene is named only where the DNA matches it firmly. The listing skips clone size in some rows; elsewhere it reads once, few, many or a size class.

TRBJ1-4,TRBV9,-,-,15,CASSSTTKTNEKLFF,TGTGCCAGCAGCTCGACTACAAAAACTAATGAAAAACTGTTTTTT
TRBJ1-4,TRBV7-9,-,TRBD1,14,CSSSLRQGEEKLFF,TGTTCCAGCAGCTTACGTCAGGGGGAAGAAAAACTGTTTTTT
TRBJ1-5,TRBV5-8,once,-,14,CASSFRTGRQPQHF,TGTGCCAGCAGCTTCCGAACAGGGAGACAGCCCCAGCATTTT
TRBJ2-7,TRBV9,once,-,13,CASSVGPAYEQYF,TGTGCCAGCAGCGTTGGGCCTGCCTACGAGCAGTACTTC
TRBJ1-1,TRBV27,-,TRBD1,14,CASSLTGGNTEAFF,TGTGCCAGCAGTTTAACAGGGGGGAACACTGAAGCTTTCTTT
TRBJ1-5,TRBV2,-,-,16,CASSEDRGYSNQPQHF,TGTGCCAGCAGTGAAGACCGAGGCTATAGCAATCAGCCCCAGCATTTT
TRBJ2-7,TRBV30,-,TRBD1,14,CAWSNGQGAWEQYF,TGTGCCTGGAGTAACGGACAGGGCGCATGGGAGCAGTACTTC
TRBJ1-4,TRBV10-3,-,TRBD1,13,CAIAGTASEKLFF,TGTGCCATTGCCGGGACAGCCTCAGAAAAACTGTTTTTT
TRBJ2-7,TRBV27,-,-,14,CASSHGSGLYEQYF,TGTGCCAGCAGTCACGGGAGCGGGCTCTACGAGCAGTACTTC
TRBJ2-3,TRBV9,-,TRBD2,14,CASSRAGGTDTQYF,TGTGCCAGCAGTCGGGCGGGGGGCACAGATACGCAGTATTTT
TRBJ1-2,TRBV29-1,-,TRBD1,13,CSVGGQVNYGYTF,TGCAGCGTGGGGGGACAGGTTAACTATGGCTACACCTTC
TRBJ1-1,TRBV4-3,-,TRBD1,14,CASSQEGDRGHAFF,TGCGCCAGCAGCCAAGAAGGGGACAGGGGGCACGCTTTCTTT
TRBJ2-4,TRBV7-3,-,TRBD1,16,CASSLEPPGQKNIQYF,TGTGCCAGCAGCTTAGAACCCCCGGGACAGAAAAACATTCAGTACTTC
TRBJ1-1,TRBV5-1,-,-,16,CASSLSSTFGVAEAFF,TGCGCCAGCAGCTTGAGTAGTACGTTCGGGGTCGCTGAAGCTTTCTTT
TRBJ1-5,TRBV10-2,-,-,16,CASSEQGSDSNQPQHF,TGCGCCAGCAGTGAACAGGGTTCGGATAGCAATCAGCCCCAGCATTTT
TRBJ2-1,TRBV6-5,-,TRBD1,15,CASSPHRGSYNEQFF,TGTGCCAGCAGTCCCCACAGGGGCTCCTACAATGAGCAGTTCTTC
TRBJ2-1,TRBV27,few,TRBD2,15,CASSSYQPGLAVTLF,TGTGCCAGCAGTTCTTACCAGCCGGGACTAGCGGTAACTCTCTTC
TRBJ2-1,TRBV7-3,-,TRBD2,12,CASSPDLAAQFF,TGTGCCAGCAGCCCAGACCTAGCGGCCCAGTTCTTC
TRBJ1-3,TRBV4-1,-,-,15,CASSQGLGSGNTIYF,TGCGCCAGCAGCCAAGGACTAGGGTCCGGAAACACCATATATTTT
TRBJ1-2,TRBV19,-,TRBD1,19,CASSIEIRLRTGGSYGYTF,TGTGCCAGTAGTATAGAAATCCGGCTAAGAACAGGGGGCAGCTATGGCTACACCTTC
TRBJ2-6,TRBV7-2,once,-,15,CASRRNPGGANVLTF,TGTGCCAGCAGACGCAACCCAGGGGGGGCCAACGTCCTGACTTTC
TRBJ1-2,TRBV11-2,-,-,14,CASSLDRGNYGYTF,TGTGCCAGCAGCTTAGACAGGGGTAACTATGGCTACACCTTC
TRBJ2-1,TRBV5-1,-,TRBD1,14,CASSWGTGENEQFF,TGCGCCAGCAGCTGGGGGACAGGGGAGAATGAGCAGTTCTTC
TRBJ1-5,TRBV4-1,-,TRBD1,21,CASSQEGGQGEMADRNQPQHF,TGCGCCAGCAGCCAAGAAGGGGGACAGGGTGAAATGGCGGATCGCAATCAGCCCCAGCATTTT
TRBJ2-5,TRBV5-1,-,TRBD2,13,CASSISGGETQYF,TGCGCCAGCAGCATTAGCGGGGGGGAGACCCAGTACTTC